The 17 T cell receptor beta chains given below trace back to one sample, sequenced in a study of T cells expressing NK-cell markers. TCRdb re-called the 5' RACE reads and catalogs CDR3 proteins one per entry, DNA excluded. This sample carries 350,000 to 450,000 distinct CDR3 sequences, with around 5% going to the ten biggest clones. Sequencing input: blood T cells: a sorted CD56 or NKG2C T cell subset, CD4+ or CD8+ T cells, or bulk PBMC T cells (not recorded which). Receptors originate from a man aged 18-75 years in good health.

This chain joins TRBV3-1 and TRBJ2-3; TCRdb calls TRBD1, which cannot be checked without DNA. This CDR3 has 18 amino acids. Germline V gene lookup returns CDR1 LGHDT and CDR2 YNNKEL (reference sequence). CDR3 in amino acids: CASRPSPTAWSGTDTQYF.

V is TRBV11-2 and J is TRBJ2-3; TCRdb reports TRBD2, a call that lacks DNA to check it against. Germline V gives CDR1 SGHAT, CDR2 FQNNGV. CDR3 size: 15 residues. CDR3 sequence reads: CASSLSRSGGPTQYF.

Here the CDR3 reads CASSSPGLVGTDTQYF. This chain uses TRBV6-5 with TRBJ2-3. CDR3 length: 16 amino acids. The germline CDR1 and CDR2 sequences are MNHEY and SVGAGI.

The chain carries TRBV11-2 and TRBJ1-2. This CDR3 region has 12 residues. Looked up from germline, CDR1 is SGHAT and CDR2 is FQNNGV. CDR3 loop: CASSAPNYGYTF.

The chain joins TRBV20-1 to TRBJ1-6. The CDR3 loop spans 15 amino acids. Per the germline V gene, CDR1 is DFQATT and CDR2 is SNEGSKA (reference sequence). CDR3 sequence reads: CSARDRSHGNSPLHF.

J is TRBJ1-2 and V is TRBV5-1; TCRdb gives TRBD1 as the D gene, but with no DNA this cannot be confirmed. The germline V gene has CDR1 SGHRS and CDR2 YFSETQ. This CDR3 comprises 14 residues. CDR3: CASSLVVQGTGYTF.

The chain employs TRBV11-2 and TRBJ1-5. The CDR3 sequence is 13 residues long. Germline V gives CDR1 SGHAT, CDR2 FQNNGV. The CDR3 region is CASSLDQALPQHF. The entire variable domain, with the rest obtained from reference TRBV11-2 and TRBJ1-5, is as follows: EAGVAQSPRYKIIEKRQSVAFWCNPISGHATLYWYQQILGQGPKLLIQFQNNGVVDDSQLPKDRFSAERLKGVDSTLKIQPAKLEDSAVYLCASSLDQALPQHFGDGTRLSIL.

This rearrangement joins TRBV28 to TRBJ1-5. CDR3 size: 16 residues. Germline-derived CDR1 and CDR2 are MDHEN and SYDVKM. The CDR3 loop reads CASIKRVLDSNQPQHF.

The V and J genes are TRBV29-1 and TRBJ2-5; TCRdb returns TRBD2, unconfirmable since there is no DNA. This CDR3 region has 13 residues. Germline loops: CDR1 SQVTM, CDR2 ANQGSEA. This CDR3 is CSVRLAGEETQYF.

The rearrangement joins TRBV6-1 to TRBJ2-1; the D call of TRBD1 rests on TCRdb alone, since no DNA is present to check it. The V gene's germline CDR1 is MNHNS and CDR2 SASEGT. This CDR3 is 18 amino acids long. The CDR3 sequence: CASSDRGVTGGSYNEQFF.

The chain links TRBV10-3 to TRBJ1-1; TCRdb proposes TRBD1, but this gene call is untestable without DNA. The germline CDR1 and CDR2 sequences are ENHRY and SYGVKD. The CDR3 has 17 residues. The CDR3 reads CAISVKQGEGLNTEAFF.

The rearrangement uses TRBV9 and TRBJ2-1; lacking DNA, the TRBD2 call made by TCRdb goes unchecked. Germline loops: CDR1 SGDLS, CDR2 YYNGEE. CDR3 length: 16 amino acids. The CDR3 reads CASSVEGSPIDNEQFF.

The chain links TRBV7-9 to TRBJ2-1; TCRdb indicates TRBD2, and absent DNA this call remains unverified. Germline-derived CDR1 and CDR2 are SEHNR and FQNEAQ (reference sequence). The CDR3 is 15 residues long. The CDR3 sequence: CASSFGDWSYNEQFF.

V gene TRBV28 combines with J gene TRBJ1-1; TCRdb gives TRBD1 as the D gene, but with no DNA this cannot be confirmed. The CDR3 runs to 12 residues. The germline V gene encodes CDR1 MDHEN and CDR2 SYDVKM. CDR3 residues: CASSPRPGTAFF.

The rearrangement joins TRBV14 to TRBJ2-1. The germline CDR1 and CDR2 sequences are SGHDN and FVKESK. CDR3 length equals 13 residues. CDR3 sequence reads: CASSQIAHPEQFF.

The V call is TRBV5-4, the J call TRBJ1-1; the D call of TRBD1 rests on TCRdb alone, since no DNA is present to check it. This CDR3 region has 13 residues. Germline V gives CDR1 SGHNT, CDR2 YYREEE (reference sequence). CDR3 sequence reads: CASTPGQGRSAFF.

This chain links TRBV20-1 with TRBJ2-5; lacking DNA, the TRBD2 call made by TCRdb goes unchecked. Germline-derived CDR1 and CDR2 are DFQATT and SNEGSKA (reference sequence). This CDR3 has 13 residues. This CDR3 reads CSATSGDPETQYF.